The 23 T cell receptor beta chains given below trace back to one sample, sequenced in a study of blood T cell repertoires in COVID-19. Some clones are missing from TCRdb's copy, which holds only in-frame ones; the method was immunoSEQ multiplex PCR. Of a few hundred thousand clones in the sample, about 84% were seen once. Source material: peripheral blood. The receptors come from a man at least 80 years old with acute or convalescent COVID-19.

The CDR3 nucleotides are TGCGCCAGCGGCCCCCCTGGCGGGAGTAGGGGTGAGCAGTTCTTC. Its protein is CASGPPGGSRGEQFF. The chain employs TRBV5-1 and TRBJ2-1, with 7 bases identical to TRBD2. The ends lost 7 bases at V and 9 bases at J; junction bases unmatched: 16. Germline V gene sequence: CDR1 SGHRS, CDR2 YFSETQ. The CDR3 totals 15 residues.

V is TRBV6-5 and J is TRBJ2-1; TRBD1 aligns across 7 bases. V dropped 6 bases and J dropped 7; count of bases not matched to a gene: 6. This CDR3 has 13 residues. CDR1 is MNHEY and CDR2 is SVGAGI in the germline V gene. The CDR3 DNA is TGTGCCAGCAGCTATGGGACAGTTAATGAGCAGTTCTTC. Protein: CASSYGTVNEQFF.

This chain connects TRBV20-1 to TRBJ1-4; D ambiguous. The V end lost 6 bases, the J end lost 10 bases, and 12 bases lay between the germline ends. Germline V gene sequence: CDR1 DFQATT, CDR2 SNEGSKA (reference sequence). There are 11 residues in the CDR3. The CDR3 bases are TGCAGTGCCCCGTCCATCGGAAAACTGTTTTTT. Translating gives CSAPSIGKLFF.

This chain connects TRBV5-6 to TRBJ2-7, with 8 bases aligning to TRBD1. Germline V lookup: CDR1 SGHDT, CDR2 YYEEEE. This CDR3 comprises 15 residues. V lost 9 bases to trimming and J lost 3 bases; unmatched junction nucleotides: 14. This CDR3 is CATTRRDRRLYEQYF. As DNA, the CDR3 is TGTGCCACTACTAGGCGGGACAGGCGGCTCTACGAGCAGTACTTC.

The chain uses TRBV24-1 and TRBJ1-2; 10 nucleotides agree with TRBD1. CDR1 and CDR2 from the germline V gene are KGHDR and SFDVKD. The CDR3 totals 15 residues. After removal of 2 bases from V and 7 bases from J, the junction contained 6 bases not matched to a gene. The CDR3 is CATSDSPRTGGGYTF. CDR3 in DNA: TGTGCCACCAGTGATTCCCCCCGGACAGGGGGTGGCTACACCTTC.

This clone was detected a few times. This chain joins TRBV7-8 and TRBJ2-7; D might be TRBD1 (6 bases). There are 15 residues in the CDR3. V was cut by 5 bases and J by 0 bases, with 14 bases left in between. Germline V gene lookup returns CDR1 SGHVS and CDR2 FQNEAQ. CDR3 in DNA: TGTGCCAGCAGCCTACAGCGACAGGACTCCTACGAGCAGTACTTC. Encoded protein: CASSLQRQDSYEQYF. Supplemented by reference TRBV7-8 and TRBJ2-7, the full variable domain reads GAGVSQSPRYKVAKRGQDVALRCDPISGHVSLFWYQQALGQGPEFLTYFQNEAQLDKSGLPSDRFFAERPEGSVSTLKIQRTQQEDSAVYLCASSLQRQDSYEQYFGPGTRLTVT.

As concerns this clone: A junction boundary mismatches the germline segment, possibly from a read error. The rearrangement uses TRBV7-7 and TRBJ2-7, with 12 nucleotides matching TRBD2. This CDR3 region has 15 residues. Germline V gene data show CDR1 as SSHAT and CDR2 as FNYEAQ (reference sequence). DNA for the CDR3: TGTGCTAGCAGCTTTGGACTAGCGGGAACCTACGAGCAGTACTTC. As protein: CASSFGLAGTYEQYF.

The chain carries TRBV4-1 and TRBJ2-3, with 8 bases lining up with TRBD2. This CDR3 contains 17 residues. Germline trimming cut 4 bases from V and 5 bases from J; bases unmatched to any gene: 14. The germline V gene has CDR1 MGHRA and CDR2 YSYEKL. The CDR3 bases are TGCGCCAGCAGCCCTAGTGGGGGTAGCGGGATTGAAGATACGCAGTATTTT. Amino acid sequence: CASSPSGGSGIEDTQYF.

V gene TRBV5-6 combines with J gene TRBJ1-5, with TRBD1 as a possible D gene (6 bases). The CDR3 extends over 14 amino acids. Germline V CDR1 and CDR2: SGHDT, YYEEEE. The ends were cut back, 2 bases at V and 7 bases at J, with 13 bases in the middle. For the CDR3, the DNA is TGTGCCAGCAGCTTCGGGGGGCCGGGGCAGCCCCAGCATTTT. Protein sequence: CASSFGGPGQPQHF.

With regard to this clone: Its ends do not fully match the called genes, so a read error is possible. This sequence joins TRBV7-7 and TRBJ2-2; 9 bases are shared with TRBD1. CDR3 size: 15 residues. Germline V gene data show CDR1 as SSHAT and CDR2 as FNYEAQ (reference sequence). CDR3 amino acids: CASSLGTGGAGELFF. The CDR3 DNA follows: TGTGCTAGCAGCTTAGGAACAGGGGGCGCCGGGGAGCTGTTTTTT.

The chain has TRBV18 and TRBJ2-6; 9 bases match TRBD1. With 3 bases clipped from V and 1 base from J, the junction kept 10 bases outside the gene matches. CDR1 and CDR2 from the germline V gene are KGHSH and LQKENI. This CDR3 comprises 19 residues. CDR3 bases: TGTGCCAGCTCACCTTTTACCGGGACAGGGCGTTCTGGGGCCAACGTCCTGACTTTC. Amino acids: CASSPFTGTGRSGANVLTF.

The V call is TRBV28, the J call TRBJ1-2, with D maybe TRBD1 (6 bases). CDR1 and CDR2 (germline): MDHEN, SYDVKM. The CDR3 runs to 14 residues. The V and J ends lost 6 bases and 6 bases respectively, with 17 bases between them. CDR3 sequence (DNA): TGTGCCAGCAGCCCGGGACAAGGGGGGGATGGCTACACCTTC. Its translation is CASSPGQGGDGYTF.

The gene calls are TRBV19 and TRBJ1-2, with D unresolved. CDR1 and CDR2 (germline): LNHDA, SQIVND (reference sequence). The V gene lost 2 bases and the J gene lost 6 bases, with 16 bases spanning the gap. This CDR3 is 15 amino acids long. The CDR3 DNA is TGTGCCAGTAGTATACGGAGGGAGCGGATGGATGGCTACACCTTC. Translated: CASSIRRERMDGYTF. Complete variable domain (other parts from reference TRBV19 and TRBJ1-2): DGGITQSPKYLFRKEGQNVTLSCEQNLNHDAMYWYRQDPGQGLRLIYYSQIVNDFQKGDIAEGYSVSREKKESFPLTVTSAQKNPTAFYLCASSIRRERMDGYTFGSGTRLTVV.

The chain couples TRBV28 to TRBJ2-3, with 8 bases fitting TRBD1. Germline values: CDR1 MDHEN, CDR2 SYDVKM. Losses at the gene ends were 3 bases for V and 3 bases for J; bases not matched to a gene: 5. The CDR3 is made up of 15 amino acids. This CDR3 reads CASSLAGGETDTQYF. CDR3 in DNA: TGTGCCAGCAGTTTGGCAGGGGGCGAAACAGATACGCAGTATTTT.

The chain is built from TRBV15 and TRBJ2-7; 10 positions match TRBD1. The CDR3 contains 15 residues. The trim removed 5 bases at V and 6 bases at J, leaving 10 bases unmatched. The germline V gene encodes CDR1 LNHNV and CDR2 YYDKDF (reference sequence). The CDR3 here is CATSFQGQGSGEQYF. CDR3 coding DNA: TGTGCCACCAGCTTCCAGGGACAGGGGTCTGGCGAGCAGTACTTC.

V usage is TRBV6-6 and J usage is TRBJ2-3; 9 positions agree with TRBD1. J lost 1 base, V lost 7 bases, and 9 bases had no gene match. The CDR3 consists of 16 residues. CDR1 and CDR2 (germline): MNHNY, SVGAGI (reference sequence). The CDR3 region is CASTPRRDRGTDTQYF. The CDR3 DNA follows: TGTGCCAGCACCCCTCGCCGGGACAGGGGCACAGATACGCAGTATTTT.

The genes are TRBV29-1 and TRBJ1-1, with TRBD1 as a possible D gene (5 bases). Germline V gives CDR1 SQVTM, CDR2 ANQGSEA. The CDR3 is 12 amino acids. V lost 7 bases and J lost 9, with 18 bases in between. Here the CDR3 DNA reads TGCAGCGCCAGAAGGGGTACGGGTAAAGCTTTCTTT. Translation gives CSARRGTGKAFF.

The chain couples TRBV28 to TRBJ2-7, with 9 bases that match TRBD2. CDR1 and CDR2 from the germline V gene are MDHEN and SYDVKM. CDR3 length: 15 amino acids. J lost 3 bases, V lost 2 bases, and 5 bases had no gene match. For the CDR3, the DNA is TGTGCCAGCAGTTTAGTACTAGCGGGTTTCTACGAGCAGTACTTC. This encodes CASSLVLAGFYEQYF.

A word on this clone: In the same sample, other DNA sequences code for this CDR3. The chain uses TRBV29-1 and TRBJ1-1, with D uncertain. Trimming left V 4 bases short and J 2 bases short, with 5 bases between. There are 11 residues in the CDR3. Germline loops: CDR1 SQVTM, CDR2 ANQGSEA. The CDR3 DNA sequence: TGCAGCGTTGTAAAAAACACTGAAGCTTTCTTT. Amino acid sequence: CSVVKNTEAFF.

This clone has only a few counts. DNA of the CDR3: TGTGCCAGCAGTTCCGGCTATGGCTACACCTTC. It specifies CASSSGYGYTF. The rearrangement links TRBV6-5 to TRBJ1-2, with D uncertain. Trimming pared 4 bases from V and 4 bases from J, leaving 4 bases between. The germline gives CDR1 MNHEY, CDR2 SVGAGI. The length of the CDR3 is 11 residues.

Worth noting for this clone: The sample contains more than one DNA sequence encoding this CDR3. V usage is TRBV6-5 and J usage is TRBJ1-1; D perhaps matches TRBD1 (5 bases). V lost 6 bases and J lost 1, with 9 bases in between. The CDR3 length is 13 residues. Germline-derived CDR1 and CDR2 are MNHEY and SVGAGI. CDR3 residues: CASSYDRNTEAFF. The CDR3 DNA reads TGTGCCAGCAGCTACGACAGGAACACTGAAGCTTTCTTT.

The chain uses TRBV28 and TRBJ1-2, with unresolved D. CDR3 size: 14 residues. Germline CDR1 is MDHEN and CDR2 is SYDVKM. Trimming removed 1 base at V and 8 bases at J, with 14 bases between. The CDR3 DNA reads TGTGCCAGCAGTTTATTAGCCCCGAGGAGAGGCTACACCTTC. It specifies CASSLLAPRRGYTF.

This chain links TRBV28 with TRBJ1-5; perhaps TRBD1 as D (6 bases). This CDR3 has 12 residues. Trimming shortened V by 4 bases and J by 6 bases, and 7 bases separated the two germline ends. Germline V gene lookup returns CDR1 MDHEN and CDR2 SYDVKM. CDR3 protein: CASSSGVQPQHF. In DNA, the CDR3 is TGTGCCAGCAGTTCAGGGGTTCAGCCCCAGCATTTT.